This is a list of T cell receptor beta chains from one sample in a study of CD8 T cells in ankylosing spondylitis. MiXCR, applied by TCRdb to the 5' RACE reads, yields one record per CDR3 protein. The sample contains about 190,000 distinct CDR3 sequences, 10% to 15% of which appear only once. The sample was blood, either unsorted or a sorted T cell fraction (not recorded which). The origin of the receptors is a female donor with ankylosing spondylitis or in good health (not recorded which). Each CDR3 is given with its conserved first and last residue. The order of the fields is CDR3 protein, V gene, D gene, clone size. D genes are given only for firm matches. Clone size appears in some rows only: once, few, many, or a class for an expanded clone.

CASSYSGSLGDEQFF | TRBV6-5 | - | many
CSARSGGESQPQHF | TRBV20-1 | - | many
CAISAPGTDNEQFF | TRBV10-3 | TRBD1 | many
CASRLAGGSYNEQFF | TRBV7-2 | TRBD2 | many
CASGLPSYNEQFF | TRBV27 | - | -
CASGAEAGLGGTDTQYF | TRBV12-3/TRBV12-4 | TRBD2 | many
CSARDWGRQETQYF | TRBV20-1 | - | many
CASSVITSGANVLTF | TRBV28 | - | many
CASSEVASGSPGELFF | TRBV2 | TRBD2 | -
CASSSSVRSSGRANEQYF | TRBV11-1 | TRBD2 | many
CASSSPGLPSAYEQYF | TRBV5-1 | - | many